This TCR beta chain was observed in a study of T-cell memory formation after mild COVID-19. From 5'RACE with constant-segment primers came TCR alpha and TCR beta cDNA libraries that carried sample barcodes and UMIs. TCRdb independently ran MiXCR on the 5' RACE reads; one entry per CDR3 protein. The sample lists approximately 400,000 distinct CDR3 sequences, roughly 24% occurring once. The CDR3 spans 13 residues. V was cut by 1 base and J by 4 bases, with 7 bases left in between. Germline assignment: CDR1 LGHDT and CDR2 YNNKEL (reference sequence). The chain recombines TRBV3-1 with TRBJ2-5; D is unresolved. This TCR was recovered from an adult woman who had mild COVID-19 (a few samples of this study predate the infection). Cell type and time point are not known. The sequencing input was PBMCs or a T cell subset sorted from them (not recorded which). In DNA form, the CDR3 reads TGTGCCAGCAGCCAAGGGGGTTCAGAGACCCAGTACTTC. Amino acids: CASSQGGSETQYF.